These 21 T cell receptor beta chains came from one sample sequenced in a study of T-cell memory formation after mild COVID-19. One entry per CDR3 protein, called by TCRdb with MiXCR from the 5' RACE reads. The sample includes about 350,000 distinct CDR3 sequences, roughly 15% of them seen just once. Sequenced input: PBMCs or a T cell subset sorted from them (not recorded which). Receptors were obtained from a man between 18 and 35 years old who had mild COVID-19 (a few samples of this study predate the infection). Cell type and time point are not known.

The rearrangement uses TRBV19 and TRBJ2-4; a possible D gene is TRBD1 (6 bases). Germline V CDR1 and CDR2: LNHDA, SQIVND (reference sequence). This CDR3 has 15 amino acids. V gave up 8 bases and J gave up 0 bases, with 14 bases separating them. DNA of the CDR3: TGTGCCAGTCGTGTGTGGGGACAAGCCAAAAACATTCAGTACTTC. This gives the protein CASRVWGQAKNIQYF.

In nucleotides, the CDR3 is TGCGCCAGCAGCCAGACTAGCGGGGGGTACTCCTACGAGCAGTACTTC. This codes for CASSQTSGGYSYEQYF. This rearrangement joins TRBV4-3 to TRBJ2-7, with 13 bases aligning to TRBD2. CDR3 length: 16 residues. With 3 bases clipped from V and 0 bases from J, the junction kept 2 bases outside the gene matches. Germline V gene data show CDR1 as LGHNA and CDR2 as YSLEER.

This clonotype was counted only a few times. In nucleotides, the CDR3 is TGCGCCAGCGCAGGAAGGGGCGAGACCCAGTACTTC. The encoded protein is CASAGRGETQYF. V and J are TRBV5-1 and TRBJ2-5; D may be TRBD1 (5 bases). Germline-derived CDR1 and CDR2 are SGHRS and YFSETQ. The CDR3 spans 12 residues. Trimming pared 7 bases from V and 5 bases from J, leaving 12 bases between.

CDR3: CASSVGISTDTQYF. The CDR3 nucleotides read TGTGCCAGCAGTGTTGGCATTAGCACAGATACGCAGTATTTT. This chain uses TRBV2 with TRBJ2-3; D not resolved. The CDR3 covers 14 residues. Trimming shortened V by 4 bases and J by 0 bases, and 8 bases separated the two germline ends. Germline CDR1 reads SNHLY; CDR2 reads FYNNEI.

The genes are TRBV12-3 or TRBV12-4 and TRBJ2-1; 10 bases align to TRBD1. The CDR3 runs to 16 residues. With 1 base clipped from V and 2 bases from J, the junction kept 2 bases outside the gene matches. The CDR3 region has the DNA TGTGCCAGCAGTTTAGGACAGGGGGCAACCTACAATGAGCAGTTCTTC. Its translation is CASSLGQGATYNEQFF.

V is TRBV7-2 and J is TRBJ2-5; D is unresolved. Germline V gene lookup returns CDR1 SGHTA and CDR2 FQGNSA. V was cut by 5 bases and J by 0 bases, with 10 bases left in between. The CDR3 is made up of 14 amino acids. In DNA, the CDR3 is TGTGCCAGCAGCCTCAACCCGTACCAAGAGACCCAGTACTTC. It yields the protein CASSLNPYQETQYF.

The V and J genes are TRBV30 and TRBJ2-3; D is uncertain. The germline CDR1 and CDR2 sequences are GTSNPN and SVGIG (reference sequence). This CDR3 comprises 14 residues. V lost 8 bases and J 1 base, leaving 16 bases between the germline ends. In nucleotides, the CDR3 is TGTGCCGGGTTCAGGCGGTGGGGCACAGATACGCAGTATTTT. The encoded protein is CAGFRRWGTDTQYF.

DNA of the CDR3: TGTGCCAGCAGCCGTTCCGGCGGGGGGGCAGATACGCAGTATTTT. As protein: CASSRSGGGADTQYF. The gene calls are TRBV7-2 and TRBJ2-3, with 9 bases fitting TRBD2. J was trimmed by 4 bases and V by 5 bases; bases with no gene match: 7. CDR1 is SGHTA, CDR2 FQGNSA, per germline. The CDR3 length is 15 residues.

A note on this clonotype: The junction does not match germline at one end; this may be a read error. The V gene is TRBV7-7, the J gene TRBJ2-5; the D gene is possibly TRBD1 (5 bases). Germline CDR1 and CDR2: SSHAT and FNYEAQ (reference sequence). The CDR3 is 14 amino acids. This CDR3 reads CASSQGVDRETQYF. In DNA, the CDR3 is TGTGCTAGCAGCCAGGGTGTCGACCGGGAGACCCAGTACTTC.

This clonotype was counted at least ten times. The rearrangement links TRBV6-6 to TRBJ2-3, with D unclear. The germline gives CDR1 MNHNY, CDR2 SVGAGI (reference sequence). V was shortened by 4 bases and J by 5 bases, with 7 bases between the two germline ends. CDR3 length equals 12 residues. This chain's CDR3 is CASSLVVDTQYF. CDR3 nucleotide sequence: TGTGCCAGCAGTTTAGTGGTAGATACGCAGTATTTT.

This clonotype has just a few counts. This chain uses TRBV4-1 with TRBJ2-2; D is uncertain. V was pared by 3 bases and J by 0 bases, with 17 bases between. The CDR3 covers 18 residues. Germline V gene sequence: CDR1 MGHRA, CDR2 YSYEKL. Here the CDR3 DNA reads TGCGCCAGCAGCCACTCCTTGACTGTACGCTCGAACACCGGGGAGCTGTTTTTT. Amino acid sequence: CASSHSLTVRSNTGELFF.

The chain employs TRBV11-1 and TRBJ2-1; a possible D gene is TRBD1 (6 bases). Germline values: CDR1 SGHAT, CDR2 FQDESV (reference sequence). The CDR3 consists of 14 residues. V was cut by 1 base and J by 6 bases, with 10 bases left in between. The CDR3 is CASSLGAGVNEQFF. CDR3 in DNA: TGTGCCAGCAGCTTAGGGGCAGGGGTCAATGAGCAGTTCTTC.

V is TRBV4-1 and J is TRBJ1-2; no reliable D call. This CDR3 contains 16 residues. Deletions cut 1 base from V and 0 bases from J, with 12 bases between. The germline V gene has CDR1 MGHRA and CDR2 YSYEKL. CDR3 sequence: CASSQVVLTSNYGYTF. The CDR3, as DNA: TGCGCCAGCAGCCAAGTGGTTCTGACCTCTAACTATGGCTACACCTTC.

A single count supports this clonotype. The chain recombines TRBV18 with TRBJ2-3; 7 bases map to TRBD1. The CDR3 covers 15 residues. V was clipped by 2 bases and J by 4 bases; unmatched bases: 6. The germline V gene encodes CDR1 KGHSH and CDR2 LQKENI. The CDR3 DNA is TGTGCCAGCTCACCAGAAGGGGGCTACCCAGATACGCAGTATTTT. It codes for CASSPEGGYPDTQYF.

The chain links TRBV6-1 to TRBJ1-4; D remains ambiguous. The CDR3 is 12 residues long. The V end was cut by 6 bases, the J end by 4 bases, with 6 bases between. Germline V CDR1 and CDR2: MNHNS, SASEGT. CDR3 sequence reads: CASSPFNEKLFF. CDR3 coding DNA: TGTGCCAGCAGCCCGTTTAATGAAAAACTGTTTTTT.

The genes are TRBV12-3 or TRBV12-4 and TRBJ2-1; 8 bases align to TRBD2. The V and J ends lost 2 bases and 7 bases, in that order; junction bases with no gene match: 7. The CDR3 sequence is 15 residues long. CDR3 nucleotide sequence: TGTGCCAGCAGTTTAAATCCGGGAGGGGTAAATGAGCAGTTCTTC. Its protein product is CASSLNPGGVNEQFF.

There are many counts of this clonotype. The gene calls are TRBV7-6 and TRBJ2-1; D call uncertain. Per germline, CDR1 SGHVS and CDR2 FNYEAQ. V was pared by 3 bases and J by 6 bases, with 12 bases between. The CDR3 extends over 14 amino acids. The DNA of the CDR3 is TGTGCCAGCAGCTTGGACCCTACCCCCAATGAGCAGTTCTTC. Protein sequence: CASSLDPTPNEQFF.

This clonotype was detected a few times. V and J are TRBV18 and TRBJ2-3, with D uncertain. CDR1 and CDR2 from the germline V gene are KGHSH and LQKENI. This CDR3 contains 13 residues. The V end lost 3 bases, the J end lost 6 bases, and 10 bases lay between the germline ends. The CDR3 DNA follows: TGTGCCAGCTCACCTACGGGCCTGGATACGCAGTATTTT. It specifies CASSPTGLDTQYF.

V gene TRBV7-2 combines with J gene TRBJ1-5; D call uncertain. From germline, CDR1 is SGHTA and CDR2 FQGNSA. The length of the CDR3 is 13 residues. The V and J ends lost 5 bases and 7 bases respectively, with 12 bases between them. For the CDR3, the DNA is TGTGCCAGCAGCGTCGGAGCAGAACAGCCCCAGCATTTT. It specifies CASSVGAEQPQHF.

The CDR3 loop is CATSDPNRQGANTQYF. CDR3 bases: TGTGCCACCAGTGACCCCAACCGACAGGGGGCAAATACGCAGTATTTT. The chain employs TRBV24-1 and TRBJ2-3, with 10 bases aligning to TRBD1. The CDR3 totals 16 residues. Trimming at V came to 4 bases and at J to 7 bases, leaving 10 bases not matched to a gene. Germline CDR1 reads KGHDR; CDR2 reads SFDVKD.

This clonotype has only a few counts. The chain has TRBV5-4 and TRBJ1-2; maybe TRBD1 (6 bases). The CDR3 spans 13 residues. V dropped 5 bases and J dropped 5 bases, with 13 bases sitting between them. The V gene's germline CDR1 is SGHNT and CDR2 YYREEE (reference sequence). The CDR3: CASSSDTGYGYTF. In nucleotides, the CDR3 is TGTGCCAGCAGTTCTGATACAGGGTATGGCTACACCTTC.